The 27 T cell receptor beta chains below were found in one sample sequenced in a study of shared clonotypes between healthy human individuals. The repertoire was sequenced with immunoSEQ multiplex PCR; TCRdb's copy has only in-frame clones and lacks some. The sample lists about 1.1 million clones; about 72% were seen once. Sequenced material: memory CD4+ T cells from PBMCs. Regarding subset: CD45RA-negative fraction. The receptors shown here come from a man aged 18 to 29 in good health. Some clones in this sample may be carry-over from other donors' samples.

V and J are TRBV30 and TRBJ1-6; the D gene is possibly TRBD1 (5 bases). The V end lost 4 bases, the J end lost 5 bases, and 9 bases lay between the germline ends. The CDR3 consists of 13 residues. The germline V gene has CDR1 GTSNPN and CDR2 SVGIG (reference sequence). CDR3 sequence reads: CAWNDRNNSPLHF. The CDR3, as DNA: TGTGCCTGGAATGACAGAAATAATTCACCCCTCCACTTT.

There are a few counts of this clone. This rearrangement joins TRBV19 to TRBJ2-5; no clear D. Germline-derived CDR1 and CDR2 are LNHDA and SQIVND (reference sequence). CDR3 length equals 14 residues. The germline V and J ends were trimmed by 5 bases and 0 bases, with 10 bases remaining between them. CDR3 DNA: TGTGCCAGTAGTCCCCTACACCACCAAGAGACCCAGTACTTC. Its translation: CASSPLHHQETQYF. The full variable domain, with the rest looked up from reference TRBV19 and TRBJ2-5, is DGGITQSPKYLFRKEGQNVTLSCEQNLNHDAMYWYRQDPGQGLRLIYYSQIVNDFQKGDIAEGYSVSREKKESFPLTVTSAQKNPTAFYLCASSPLHHQETQYFGPGTRLLVL.

The chain carries TRBV7-3 and TRBJ2-5; D is ambiguous. V was pared by 5 bases and J by 2 bases, with 12 bases between. Germline V gene data show CDR1 as SGHTA and CDR2 as FQGTGA. The CDR3 has 14 amino acids. The CDR3 sequence is CASSPTMGQETQYF. DNA for the CDR3: TGTGCCAGCAGCCCAACCATGGGACAAGAGACCCAGTACTTC.

In this sample, this clone turned up a few times. The chain joins TRBV10-3 to TRBJ1-2, with 7 positions matching TRBD1. Germline CDR1 and CDR2: ENHRY and SYGVKD. J gave up 5 bases and V 2 bases, and 5 bases lay outside the gene matches. This CDR3 has 14 amino acids. The CDR3: CAISEGQDLYGYTF. The CDR3 DNA sequence: TGTGCCATCAGTGAGGGACAGGATTTATATGGCTACACCTTC.

This clone came up a few times. The chain links TRBV18 to TRBJ2-1; 7 bases map to TRBD2. The CDR3 has 15 residues. Germline CDR1 reads KGHSH; CDR2 reads LQKENI. The trim removed 3 bases at V and 0 bases at J, leaving 2 bases unmatched. CDR3 region: CASSPERGSYNEQFF. The CDR3 DNA reads TGTGCCAGCTCACCCGAGCGGGGCTCCTACAATGAGCAGTTCTTC.

The gene calls are TRBV7-9 and TRBJ1-2; D is possibly TRBD1 (5 bases). Germline CDR1 is SEHNR and CDR2 is FQNEAQ (reference sequence). V lost 5 bases, J lost 0 bases, and 13 bases lay in between. The CDR3 runs to 15 residues. This chain's CDR3 is CASSGGGRANYGYTF. The CDR3 DNA is TGTGCCAGCAGCGGGGGAGGACGAGCTAACTATGGCTACACCTTC. Filled out from reference TRBV7-9 and TRBJ1-2, the complete variable domain reads DTGVSQNPRHKITKRGQNVTFRCDPISEHNRLYWYRQTLGQGPEFLTYFQNEAQLEKSRLLSDRFSAERPKGSFSTLEIQRTEQGDSAMYLCASSGGGRANYGYTFGSGTRLTVV.

The rearrangement links TRBV5-1 to TRBJ1-2; D is uncertain. Germline lookup yields CDR1 SGHRS and CDR2 YFSETQ. V was clipped by 4 bases and J by 2 bases, with 12 bases between them. CDR3 size: 14 residues. As DNA, the CDR3 is TGCGCCAGCAGCGAAAGTAGATCGAACTATGGCTACACCTTC. This translates into CASSESRSNYGYTF.

This chain links TRBV7-2 with TRBJ1-5, with D possibly being TRBD1 (5 bases). CDR3 length equals 15 residues. The V and J ends lost 5 bases and 2 bases respectively, with 13 bases between them. In germline, CDR1 is SGHTA, CDR2 FQGNSA. The CDR3 DNA follows: TGTGCCAGCAGCCCGTGGGGGATAGGCAATCAGCCCCAGCATTTT. Encoded protein: CASSPWGIGNQPQHF.

The chain has TRBV28 and TRBJ2-1; 9 positions match TRBD2. The length of the CDR3 is 13 residues. Germline loops: CDR1 MDHEN, CDR2 SYDVKM. V shed 2 bases, J shed 10 bases, and the junction held 3 bases outside the gene matches. The CDR3 protein is CASSLGSGREQFF. The CDR3 nucleotides read TGTGCCAGCAGTTTAGGTAGCGGGAGAGAGCAGTTCTTC.

V gene TRBV29-1 combines with J gene TRBJ2-7, with 9 bases aligning to TRBD1. The germline gives CDR1 SQVTM, CDR2 ANQGSEA. V trimming: 2 bases; J trimming: 7 bases; junction bases outside the gene matches: 6. The CDR3 is 13 amino acids. The CDR3 loop is CSVERQGEGEQYF. The CDR3 nucleotides read TGCAGCGTTGAACGACAGGGGGAGGGGGAGCAGTACTTC.

The J gene is TRBJ2-6, the V gene TRBV5-4, with D uncertain. The CDR3 has 15 amino acids. V shed 2 bases and J shed 4 bases, with 10 bases lying between them. Germline CDR1 and CDR2: SGHNT and YYREEE (reference sequence). The CDR3 sequence: CASSFLGSGANVLTF. CDR3 nucleotide sequence: TGTGCCAGCAGCTTCTTGGGGTCAGGGGCCAACGTCCTGACTTTC.

The chain carries TRBV6-4 and TRBJ2-7; D uncertain. Trimming cost V 5 bases and J 2 bases, with 13 bases left between them. The germline V gene encodes CDR1 MRHNA and CDR2 SNTAGT. The CDR3 is made up of 14 amino acids. CDR3 loop: CASSHEDRTYEQYF. The CDR3 nucleotides read TGTGCCAGCAGTCATGAAGACCGTACCTACGAGCAGTACTTC.

In nucleotides, the CDR3 is TGTGCCAGCAGCCCGAGGACAACTAGGAACACCGGGGAGCTGTTTTTT. Translating gives CASSPRTTRNTGELFF. V is TRBV7-8 and J is TRBJ2-2; D could derive from TRBD1 or TRBD2 (5 bases each). Trimming cost V 5 bases and J 1 base, with 14 bases left between them. The CDR3 contains 16 residues. In germline, CDR1 is SGHVS, CDR2 FQNEAQ.

This chain uses TRBV10-3 with TRBJ2-3, with a tentative D call TRBD2 (6 bases). Germline V gene data show CDR1 as ENHRY and CDR2 as SYGVKD. Trimming took 6 bases from V and 4 from J, leaving 14 bases between them. The CDR3 spans 14 residues. The CDR3 here is CAIRVIAASDTQYF. The DNA of the CDR3 is TGTGCCATCAGGGTAATAGCGGCATCAGATACGCAGTATTTT.

The chain uses TRBV6-5 and TRBJ2-7, with 8 bases identical to TRBD1. The germline gives CDR1 MNHEY, CDR2 SVGAGI. The CDR3 has 13 amino acids. The V gene end was trimmed by 7 bases and the J gene end by 3 bases; junction bases not matched to a gene: 5. CDR3 DNA sequence: TGTGCCAGCATGAAAGACAGGGGCTACGAGCAGTACTTC. Translated: CASMKDRGYEQYF.

This chain uses TRBV28 with TRBJ2-7; 13 bases match TRBD2. The germline V gene encodes CDR1 MDHEN and CDR2 SYDVKM. J lost 2 bases, V lost 7 bases, and 17 bases had no gene match. The CDR3 has 19 residues. CDR3 sequence reads: CASNSLSRTSGSRPYEQYF. The CDR3 nucleotides are TGTGCCAGCAATTCCCTAAGTAGGACTAGCGGGAGCCGACCCTACGAGCAGTACTTC.

CDR3 loop: CASSGQVFNYGYTF. The DNA for the CDR3 is TGTGCCAGCAGCGGGCAGGTATTTAACTATGGCTACACCTTC. The J gene is TRBJ1-2, the V gene TRBV28; no definite D call. CDR1 is MDHEN and CDR2 is SYDVKM in the germline V gene. The CDR3 contains 14 residues. The V gene lost 6 bases and the J gene lost 1 base, with 12 bases spanning the gap.

The chain joins TRBV5-1 to TRBJ2-5; D may match TRBD1 or TRBD2 (5 bases each). V lost 5 bases and J lost 5, with 16 bases in between. CDR3 length: 14 residues. CDR1 and CDR2 (germline): SGHRS, YFSETQ. The CDR3 DNA reads TGCGCCAGCAGTACCGTGGGGGTAGGCGAGACCCAGTACTTC. Translation gives CASSTVGVGETQYF.

As to this clone: The sample has other DNA sequences that encode this CDR3 too. The rearrangement links TRBV2 to TRBJ1-1; unclear D gene. Germline CDR1 is SNHLY and CDR2 is FYNNEI. The CDR3 is 11 residues long. Trimming left V 5 bases short and J 0 bases short, with 1 base between. The CDR3 region is CASSLNTEAFF. CDR3 coding DNA: TGTGCCAGCAGTCTGAACACTGAAGCTTTCTTT.

This chain uses TRBV14 with TRBJ2-5, with 13 bases aligning to TRBD2. The length of the CDR3 is 16 residues. V lost 0 bases and J lost 13; bases outside the gene matches: 11. Germline values: CDR1 SGHDN, CDR2 FVKESK. The CDR3 nucleotides are TGTGCCAGCAGCCAAGATATTGGGACTAGCGGGATTTCAATGTACTTC. Residues: CASSQDIGTSGISMYF.

V usage is TRBV11-3 and J usage is TRBJ2-5, with 8 bases matching TRBD1. This CDR3 comprises 14 residues. J was trimmed by 5 bases and V by 3 bases; bases with no gene match: 5. Germline V gives CDR1 SGHNT, CDR2 YENEEA. CDR3 DNA sequence: TGTGCCAGCAGCTTTGGGGGACAGGCGGAGACCCAGTACTTC. Its translation is CASSFGGQAETQYF.

This clone has a handful of counts. The chain combines TRBV18 with TRBJ2-2; D ambiguous. The CDR3 is made up of 15 amino acids. The germline V and J ends were trimmed by 4 bases and 2 bases, with 11 bases remaining between them. The germline V gene has CDR1 KGHSH and CDR2 LQKENI. CDR3 in amino acids: CASSLGQLNTGELFF. The CDR3 bases are TGTGCCAGCTCACTCGGTCAGCTAAACACCGGGGAGCTGTTTTTT.

This chain uses TRBV2 with TRBJ2-2; D gene ambiguous. The germline CDR1 and CDR2 sequences are SNHLY and FYNNEI. This CDR3 spans 13 amino acids. DNA for the CDR3: TGTGCTACCCGTGGGGTTAACACCGGGGAGCTGTTTTTT. Its translation: CATRGVNTGELFF. Complete variable domain (other parts from reference TRBV2 and TRBJ2-2): EPEVTQTPSHQVTQMGQEVILRCVPISNHLYFYWYRQILGQKVEFLVSFYNNEISEKSEIFDDQFSVERPDGSNFTLKIRSTKLEDSAMYFCATRGVNTGELFFGEGSRLTVL.

This clone was counted a few times. Other DNA sequences within the sample encode an identical CDR3. The rearrangement joins TRBV5-1 to TRBJ1-2; 9 bases agree with TRBD1. The CDR3 is 15 residues long. CDR1 and CDR2 (germline): SGHRS, YFSETQ. Trimming took 0 bases from V and 4 from J; bases not matched to a gene: 4. CDR3 residues: CASSLDRGHVYGYTF. In DNA, the CDR3 is TGCGCCAGCAGCTTGGACAGGGGGCATGTCTATGGCTACACCTTC.

The chain couples TRBV6-1 to TRBJ1-4, with a possible D match to TRBD1 (6 bases). V gave up 3 bases and J gave up 3 bases, with 11 bases separating them. Germline values: CDR1 MNHNS, CDR2 SASEGT. The CDR3 loop spans 15 amino acids. In DNA form, the CDR3 reads TGTGCCAGCAGTGATCCGGGACAACCTAATGAAAAACTGTTTTTT. This codes for CASSDPGQPNEKLFF.

The chain combines TRBV7-2 with TRBJ2-4; D might be TRBD2 (6 bases). The germline V and J ends were trimmed by 4 bases and 9 bases, with 13 bases remaining between them. CDR3 length: 13 amino acids. Germline lookup yields CDR1 SGHTA and CDR2 FQGNSA. The CDR3 sequence: CASSWGVAPIQYF. The CDR3 DNA is TGTGCCAGCAGCTGGGGGGTGGCTCCCATTCAGTACTTC.

This clone has more than one count but fewer than ten. The chain is built from TRBV28 and TRBJ1-2; D might be TRBD1 (5 bases). CDR1 and CDR2 from the germline V gene are MDHEN and SYDVKM. The CDR3 is 13 residues long. Trimming stripped 10 bases from V and 0 bases from J, with 12 bases between. CDR3 DNA sequence: TGTGCCAACGCGCCGACAGCTAACTATGGCTACACCTTC. It encodes CANAPTANYGYTF.